Each of the 8 T cell receptor beta chains below was sequenced from the same sample in a study of blood T cells in healthy people across ages. Together with a sample-barcoded 5' primer, a J-beta primer mix was included in a second PCR lasting roughly 6 to 12 cycles. TCRdb analysed the 5' RACE reads with MiXCR anew, one entry per CDR3 protein. The sample holds 700,000 to 850,000 distinct CDR3 sequences, approximately 53% seen once. The sample was blood. The receptors come from a man aged 80 or over in good health.

The chain recombines TRBV20-1 with TRBJ2-1; no definite D call. Germline-derived CDR1 and CDR2 are DFQATT and SNEGSKA (reference sequence). Trimming removed 1 base from V and 0 bases from J, with 10 bases in between. There are 15 residues in the CDR3. CDR3 in amino acids: CSARGSESSYNEQFF. In DNA form, the CDR3 reads TGCAGTGCTAGAGGGTCGGAGAGCTCCTACAATGAGCAGTTCTTC.

The chain uses TRBV2 and TRBJ2-1; D gene uncertain. Trimming removed 5 bases from V and 7 bases from J, with 15 bases in between. The CDR3 contains 14 residues. CDR1 and CDR2 (germline): SNHLY, FYNNEI. The CDR3: CASSPDGLGNEQFF. In nucleotides, the CDR3 is TGTGCCAGCAGTCCAGACGGTTTAGGGAATGAGCAGTTCTTC.

This chain joins TRBV20-1 and TRBJ1-1, with D possibly being TRBD1 (6 bases). The CDR3 consists of 14 residues. Germline V gene lookup returns CDR1 DFQATT and CDR2 SNEGSKA (reference sequence). Trimming left V 3 bases short and J 2 bases short, with 13 bases between. The CDR3 DNA follows: TGCAGTGCTAGTTTTACACAGGGTAACACTGAAGCTTTCTTT. This encodes CSASFTQGNTEAFF.

Only a few counts were recorded for this clonotype. The chain recombines TRBV5-6 with TRBJ2-3; TRBD1 matches 12 bases. The CDR3 loop spans 16 amino acids. The junction had 19 bases not matched to a gene; V was cut back by 6 bases and J by 14 bases. Germline lookup yields CDR1 SGHDT and CDR2 YYEEEE. The CDR3 protein is CASTSTPGQGARYAYF. For the CDR3, the DNA is TGTGCCAGCACCTCCACGCCGGGACAGGGGGCCAGATACGCGTATTTT.

V gene TRBV20-1 combines with J gene TRBJ2-5; D remains ambiguous. CDR3 length equals 13 residues. Germline lookup yields CDR1 DFQATT and CDR2 SNEGSKA (reference sequence). V was clipped by 4 bases and J by 7 bases, with 16 bases between them. DNA for the CDR3: TGCAGTGCTACCGATAGACTCGACTCGACCCAGTACTTC. Amino acid sequence: CSATDRLDSTQYF.

This clonotype turned up a few times. The V and J genes are TRBV6-5 and TRBJ2-5; 9 nucleotides match TRBD1. The closer fit of TRBJ2-7 to the DNA end suggests the J call may be wrong. The CDR3 covers 13 residues. Looked up from germline, CDR1 is MNHEY and CDR2 is SVGAGI. The CDR3 coding sequence is TGTGCCAGCAGGGGGACAGGGCGGTACGAGCAGTACTTC. Translated: CASRGTGRYEQYF.

This chain links TRBV6-1 with TRBJ2-6; tentatively, D is TRBD2 (7 bases). Germline assignment: CDR1 MNHNS and CDR2 SASEGT. This CDR3 has 17 residues. Deletions cut 8 bases from V and 1 base from J, with 18 bases between. Here the CDR3 DNA reads TGTGCCAGCGGGACGGGGGGCGGATTTTCTGGGGCCAACGTCCTGACTTTC. Its protein product is CASGTGGGFSGANVLTF.

The V gene is TRBV6-2 or TRBV6-3, the J gene TRBJ2-3; 9 bases agree with TRBD2. The J segment lost 14 bases and the V segment lost 8 bases, leaving 17 bases of the junction unmatched. The germline gives CDR1 MNHEY, CDR2 SVGEGT. This CDR3 region has 14 residues. The CDR3 DNA sequence: TGTGCCAGCTCGGTAGCGGGAGACGCTAGATACGCGTATTTT. Amino acids: CASSVAGDARYAYF.